Below are 21 T cell receptor beta chains sequenced from a single sample in a study of blood T cell repertoires in COVID-19. Data came from immunoSEQ multiplex PCR; TCRdb stores just in-frame clones and leaves some out. The top ten clones hold under 0.8% of a sample with some 80,000 clones, approximately 92% of them seen once. What was sequenced was peripheral blood. Receptor source: a woman older than 75 with acute or convalescent COVID-19.

The rearrangement links TRBV12-5 to TRBJ2-7; possibly TRBD1 for D (6 bases). Per the germline V gene, CDR1 is LGHNT and CDR2 is FRNRAP. This CDR3 contains 16 residues. The V gene lost 1 base and the J gene lost 3 bases, with 16 bases spanning the gap. This CDR3 reads CASGLAATGLHYEQYF. The CDR3 DNA reads TGTGCTAGTGGTTTGGCCGCTACAGGGCTTCACTACGAGCAGTACTTC.

The chain couples TRBV9 to TRBJ1-5, with a weak D call TRBD1 (5 bases). Trimming removed 8 bases at V and 12 bases at J, with 24 bases between. The germline V gene has CDR1 SGDLS and CDR2 YYNGEE. This CDR3 comprises 14 residues. The chain's CDR3 is CARKWGDLELGQHF. The CDR3 DNA reads TGTGCCAGAAAGTGGGGGGACTTGGAGTTAGGCCAGCATTTT. The whole variable domain, remainder taken from reference TRBV9 and TRBJ1-5, is DSGVTQTPKHLITATGQRVTLRCSPRSGDLSVYWYQQSLDQGLQFLIQYYNGEERAKGNILERFSAQQFPDLHSELNLSSLELGDSALYFCARKWGDLELGQHFGDGTRLSIL.

The chain employs TRBV6-6 and TRBJ2-7, with 7 bases aligning to TRBD1. The CDR3 has 14 amino acids. The V gene's germline CDR1 is MNHNY and CDR2 SVGAGI (reference sequence). V lost 6 bases, J lost 9 bases, and 14 bases stayed unmatched. The CDR3 DNA sequence: TGTGCCAGCAGCCGGGACAGCCTTGGGGATGGGCAGTACTTC. Encoded protein: CASSRDSLGDGQYF.

The V call is TRBV2, the J call TRBJ1-3; D not certain. Germline V lookup: CDR1 SNHLY, CDR2 FYNNEI. The length of the CDR3 is 14 residues. V was clipped by 2 bases and J by 0 bases, with 5 bases between them. The CDR3 loop is CASSELGSGNTIYF. The CDR3 DNA follows: TGTGCCAGCAGTGAACTAGGCTCTGGAAACACCATATATTTT.

The gene calls are TRBV6-1 and TRBJ1-5; 9 bases are shared with TRBD1. The CDR3 is made up of 19 amino acids. Germline V lookup: CDR1 MNHNS, CDR2 SASEGT. V trimming: 4 bases; J trimming: 3 bases; junction bases outside the gene matches: 16. CDR3 amino acids: CASSGRRDRVTSYNQPQHF. The CDR3 DNA reads as TGTGCCAGCAGTGGCCGCCGGGACAGGGTCACATCCTACAATCAGCCCCAGCATTTT.

The V gene is TRBV7-2, the J gene TRBJ1-1, with TRBD1 matching over 11 bases. Germline V gene data show CDR1 as SGHTA and CDR2 as FQGNSA. V lost 5 bases, J lost 5 bases, and 10 bases stayed unmatched. The CDR3 has 16 residues. For the CDR3, the DNA is TGTGCCAGCAGCCCCGGGACAGGGGGTTATAGGACTGAAGCTTTCTTT. Protein sequence: CASSPGTGGYRTEAFF.

The V and J genes are TRBV7-2 and TRBJ1-5, with unresolved D. V was trimmed by 1 base and J by 0 bases, leaving 4 bases between them. CDR3 length: 14 residues. CDR1 and CDR2 from the germline V gene are SGHTA and FQGNSA. The CDR3 nucleotides read TGTGCCAGCAGCTTAGACAGTAGCAATCAGCCCCAGCATTTT. Translation: CASSLDSSNQPQHF. The whole variable domain, remainder taken from reference TRBV7-2 and TRBJ1-5, is GAGVSQSPSNKVTEKGKDVELRCDPISGHTALYWYRQSLGQGLEFLIYFQGNSAPDKSGLPSDRFSAERTGGSVSTLTIQRTQQEDSAVYLCASSLDSSNQPQHFGDGTRLSIL.

CDR3 in DNA: TGTGCCAGCAGTTCGCCTGCGCTAGGAGGTGGCTACACCTTC. Encoded protein: CASSSPALGGGYTF. The gene calls are TRBV6-5 and TRBJ1-2; D not certain. CDR1 is MNHEY, CDR2 SVGAGI, per germline. The V end was cut by 4 bases, the J end by 7 bases, with 16 bases between. CDR3 length: 14 residues.

The V gene is TRBV9, the J gene TRBJ2-7; 10 bases align to TRBD1. The germline CDR1 and CDR2 sequences are SGDLS and YYNGEE. The CDR3 contains 17 residues. The V segment lost 4 bases and the J segment 5 bases; nucleotides outside the gene matches: 15. This CDR3 reads CASSTWDRGVPRHEQYF. CDR3 bases: TGTGCCAGCAGCACATGGGACAGGGGTGTTCCTCGTCACGAGCAGTACTTC.

The chain uses TRBV4-1 and TRBJ2-7; 9 bases agree with TRBD1. The germline V gene has CDR1 MGHRA and CDR2 YSYEKL. This CDR3 is 16 amino acids long. V was clipped by 4 bases and J by 0 bases; unmatched bases: 7. In DNA, the CDR3 is TGCGCCAGCAGCCGATCACAGGGGGCTAGCTCCTACGAGCAGTACTTC. The encoded protein is CASSRSQGASSYEQYF.

The V gene is TRBV6-1, the J gene TRBJ2-3; 12 nucleotides align to TRBD2. The CDR3 has 16 residues. V trimming: 4 bases; J trimming: 2 bases; junction bases outside the gene matches: 4. Looked up from germline, CDR1 is MNHNS and CDR2 is SASEGT. In DNA form, the CDR3 reads TGTGCCAGCAGTGTCGGACTAGCGGGAACCACAGATACGCAGTATTTT. It codes for CASSVGLAGTTDTQYF.

This chain joins TRBV25-1 and TRBJ1-4, with TRBD1 identical over 9 bases. Germline values: CDR1 MGHDK, CDR2 SYGVNS. Unmatched junction bases numbered 1, after V lost 2 bases and J lost 3 bases. The CDR3 totals 15 residues. The CDR3, as DNA: TGTGCCAGCAGTGAACGACAGGGGGCTAATGAAAAACTGTTTTTT. As protein: CASSERQGANEKLFF.

The chain carries TRBV19 and TRBJ1-2, with TRBD1 identical over 8 bases. Trimming cost V 4 bases and J 3 bases; bases outside gene matches: 16. Germline CDR1 is LNHDA and CDR2 is SQIVND (reference sequence). This CDR3 spans 18 amino acids. CDR3 bases: TGTGCCAGTAGTAATAGATTATGGGACAGGCCCCTCGACTATGGCTACACCTTC. Encoded protein: CASSNRLWDRPLDYGYTF.

The rearrangement uses TRBV9 and TRBJ2-1; 9 nucleotides match TRBD2. The CDR3 is made up of 16 amino acids. The V gene end was trimmed by 0 bases and the J gene end by 9 bases; junction bases not matched to a gene: 10. CDR1 is SGDLS and CDR2 is YYNGEE in the germline V gene. This chain's CDR3 is CASSVGGSGRSGEQFF. Written as DNA, the CDR3 is TGTGCCAGCAGCGTAGGAGGTAGCGGGAGATCGGGTGAGCAGTTCTTC.

The rearrangement uses TRBV14 and TRBJ2-3; tentative D call: TRBD2 (5 bases). Trimming shortened V by 0 bases and J by 1 base, and 11 bases separated the two germline ends. Germline V gene lookup returns CDR1 SGHDN and CDR2 FVKESK. The CDR3 runs to 16 residues. CDR3 in DNA: TGTGCCAGCAGCCAAGATCCTGGACTCCGCACAGATACGCAGTATTTT. This translates into CASSQDPGLRTDTQYF.

The rearrangement joins TRBV27 to TRBJ2-5; 9 bases are shared with TRBD2. Germline CDR1 reads MNHEY; CDR2 reads SMNVEV (reference sequence). Trimming took 5 bases from V and 5 from J; bases not matched to a gene: 12. The CDR3 is 16 amino acids. CDR3 sequence (DNA): TGTGCCAGCAGTCAAGGGGTCTTAGCGGGGGTGGAGACCCAGTACTTC. Protein product: CASSQGVLAGVETQYF.

The genes are TRBV5-1 and TRBJ2-7; D is unresolved. This CDR3 has 14 residues. Germline V gene lookup returns CDR1 SGHRS and CDR2 YFSETQ. V shed 1 base and J shed 3 bases, with 11 bases lying between them. The CDR3 DNA follows: TGCGCCAGCAGCTTGTCCGGCGGAAACTACGAGCAGTACTTC. The encoded protein is CASSLSGGNYEQYF.

The chain couples TRBV6-6 to TRBJ1-2; TRBD1 is a possible D gene (6 bases). The CDR3 extends over 16 amino acids. V dropped 0 bases and J dropped 5 bases, with 16 bases sitting between them. The germline V gene has CDR1 MNHNY and CDR2 SVGAGI (reference sequence). The chain's CDR3 is CASSYSVEGRGYGYTF. The CDR3 coding sequence is TGTGCCAGCAGTTACTCGGTAGAGGGAAGGGGGTATGGCTACACCTTC.

The chain uses TRBV2 and TRBJ1-6, with TRBD1 matching 8 bases. CDR3 size: 15 residues. Looked up from germline, CDR1 is SNHLY and CDR2 is FYNNEI. With V trimmed by 2 bases and J by 8 bases, 5 bases remained unmatched. The CDR3 sequence: CASSENQGADSPLHF. The DNA for the CDR3 is TGTGCCAGCAGTGAAAATCAGGGGGCCGATTCACCCCTCCACTTT. Filled out from reference TRBV2 and TRBJ1-6, the complete variable domain reads EPEVTQTPSHQVTQMGQEVILRCVPISNHLYFYWYRQILGQKVEFLVSFYNNEISEKSEIFDDQFSVERPDGSNFTLKIRSTKLEDSAMYFCASSENQGADSPLHFGNGTRLTVT.

This chain uses TRBV9 with TRBJ2-2; 7 nucleotides line up with TRBD1. J gave up 0 bases and V 0 bases, and 5 bases lay outside the gene matches. Germline CDR1 and CDR2: SGDLS and YYNGEE. The CDR3 contains 17 residues. This chain's CDR3 is CASSVARQGANTGELFF. The CDR3 DNA sequence: TGTGCCAGCAGCGTAGCCCGTCAGGGGGCGAACACCGGGGAGCTGTTTTTT. Full variable domain (rest looked up from reference TRBV9 and TRBJ2-2): DSGVTQTPKHLITATGQRVTLRCSPRSGDLSVYWYQQSLDQGLQFLIQYYNGEERAKGNILERFSAQQFPDLHSELNLSSLELGDSALYFCASSVARQGANTGELFFGEGSRLTVL.

In its sample, this clone was seen a few times. The chain combines TRBV18 with TRBJ1-4; D gene ambiguous. Germline loops: CDR1 KGHSH, CDR2 LQKENI. This CDR3 contains 13 residues. V was clipped by 8 bases and J by 4 bases, with 11 bases between them. The CDR3 DNA follows: TGTGCCAGCCGAGGAGGTTTTAATGAAAAACTGTTTTTT. Amino acids: CASRGGFNEKLFF.